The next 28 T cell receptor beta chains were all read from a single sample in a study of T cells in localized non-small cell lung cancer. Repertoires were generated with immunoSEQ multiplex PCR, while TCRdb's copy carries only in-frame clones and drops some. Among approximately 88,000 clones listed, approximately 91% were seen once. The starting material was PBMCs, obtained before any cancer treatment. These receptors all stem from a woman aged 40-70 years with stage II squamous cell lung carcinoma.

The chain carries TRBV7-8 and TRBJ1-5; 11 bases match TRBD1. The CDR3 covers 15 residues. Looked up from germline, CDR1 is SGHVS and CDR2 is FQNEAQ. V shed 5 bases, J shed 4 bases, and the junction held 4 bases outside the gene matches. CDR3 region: CASSPGQGANQPQHF. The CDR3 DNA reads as TGTGCCAGCAGCCCAGGACAGGGGGCTAATCAGCCCCAGCATTTT.

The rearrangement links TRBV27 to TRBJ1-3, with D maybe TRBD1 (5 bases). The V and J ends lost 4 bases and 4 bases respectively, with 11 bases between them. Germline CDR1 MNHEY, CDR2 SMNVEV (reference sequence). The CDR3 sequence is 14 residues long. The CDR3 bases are TGTGCCAGCAGTTCTCTAGGACACGGAAACACCATATATTTT. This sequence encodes CASSSLGHGNTIYF.

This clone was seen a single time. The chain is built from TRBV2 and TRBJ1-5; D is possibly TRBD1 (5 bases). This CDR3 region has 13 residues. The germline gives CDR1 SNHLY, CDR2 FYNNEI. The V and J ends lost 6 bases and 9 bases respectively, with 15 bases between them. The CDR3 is CASRGTLGGPQHF. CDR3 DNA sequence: TGTGCCAGCAGAGGGACTTTGGGGGGGCCCCAGCATTTT. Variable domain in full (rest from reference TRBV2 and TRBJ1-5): EPEVTQTPSHQVTQMGQEVILRCVPISNHLYFYWYRQILGQKVEFLVSFYNNEISEKSEIFDDQFSVERPDGSNFTLKIRSTKLEDSAMYFCASRGTLGGPQHFGDGTRLSIL.

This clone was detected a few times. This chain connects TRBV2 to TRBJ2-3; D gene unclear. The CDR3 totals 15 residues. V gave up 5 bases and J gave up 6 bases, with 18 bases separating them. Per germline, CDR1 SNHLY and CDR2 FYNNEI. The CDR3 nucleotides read TGTGCCAGCAGTCCCGGCCCCACACGGGTTGATACGCAGTATTTT. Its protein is CASSPGPTRVDTQYF. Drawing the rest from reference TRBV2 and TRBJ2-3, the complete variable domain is EPEVTQTPSHQVTQMGQEVILRCVPISNHLYFYWYRQILGQKVEFLVSFYNNEISEKSEIFDDQFSVERPDGSNFTLKIRSTKLEDSAMYFCASSPGPTRVDTQYFGPGTRLTVL.

CDR3 DNA sequence: TGCAGTGCTAGCGACTACACTGAAGCTTTCTTT. Encoded protein: CSASDYTEAFF. This sequence joins TRBV20-1 and TRBJ1-1; no clear D gene. V dropped 3 bases and J dropped 3 bases, with 5 bases sitting between them. Germline V gene sequence: CDR1 DFQATT, CDR2 SNEGSKA (reference sequence). This CDR3 comprises 11 residues.

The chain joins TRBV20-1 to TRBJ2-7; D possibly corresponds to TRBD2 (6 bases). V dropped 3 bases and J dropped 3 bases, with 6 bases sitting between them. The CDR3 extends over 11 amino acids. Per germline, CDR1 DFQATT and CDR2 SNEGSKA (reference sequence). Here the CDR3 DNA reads TGCAGTGCTAGCGGGAGCTACGAGCAGTACTTC. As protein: CSASGSYEQYF.

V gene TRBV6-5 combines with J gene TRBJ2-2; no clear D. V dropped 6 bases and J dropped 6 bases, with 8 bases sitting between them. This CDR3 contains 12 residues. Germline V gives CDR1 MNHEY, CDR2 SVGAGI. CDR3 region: CASSYRPGELFF. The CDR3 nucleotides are TGTGCCAGCAGCTACCGACCCGGGGAGCTGTTTTTT.

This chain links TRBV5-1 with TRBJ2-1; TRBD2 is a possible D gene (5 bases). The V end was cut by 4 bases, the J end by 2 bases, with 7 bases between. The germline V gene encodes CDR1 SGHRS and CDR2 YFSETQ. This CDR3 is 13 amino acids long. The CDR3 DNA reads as TGCGCCAGCAGCCGCGGGCCCTACAATGAGCAGTTCTTC. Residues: CASSRGPYNEQFF.

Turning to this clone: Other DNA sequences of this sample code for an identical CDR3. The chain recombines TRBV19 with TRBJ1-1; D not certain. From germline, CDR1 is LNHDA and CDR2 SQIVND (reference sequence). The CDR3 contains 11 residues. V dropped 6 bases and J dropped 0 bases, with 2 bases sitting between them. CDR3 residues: CASRLNTEAFF. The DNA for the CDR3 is TGTGCCAGTAGATTGAACACTGAAGCTTTCTTT.

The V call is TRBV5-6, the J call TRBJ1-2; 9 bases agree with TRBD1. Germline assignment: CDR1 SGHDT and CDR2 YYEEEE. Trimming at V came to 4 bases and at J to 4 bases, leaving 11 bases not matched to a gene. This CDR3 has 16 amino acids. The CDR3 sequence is CASSRNRDRAGYGYTF. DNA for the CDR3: TGTGCCAGCAGCCGAAACCGGGACAGGGCGGGCTATGGCTACACCTTC. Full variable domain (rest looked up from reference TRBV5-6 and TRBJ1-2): DAGVTQSPTHLIKTRGQQVTLRCSPKSGHDTVSWYQQALGQGPQFIFQYYEEEERQRGNFPDRFSGHQFPNYSSELNVNALLLGDSALYLCASSRNRDRAGYGYTFGSGTRLTVV.

CDR3 amino acids: CASSPGTPTGLRGELFF. In DNA, the CDR3 is TGTGCCAGCTCACCTGGGACCCCCACAGGTTTGCGTGGGGAGCTGTTTTTT. The J gene is TRBJ2-2, the V gene TRBV18; D could derive from TRBD1 or TRBD2 (5 bases each). CDR1 and CDR2 from the germline V gene are KGHSH and LQKENI. Trimming left V 3 bases short and J 8 bases short, with 22 bases between. This CDR3 has 17 amino acids.

The CDR3 is CASSVGDNTEAFF. CDR3 DNA sequence: TGTGCCAGCTCAGTGGGAGATAACACTGAAGCTTTCTTT. This chain links TRBV18 with TRBJ1-1; D is ambiguous. Germline-derived CDR1 and CDR2 are KGHSH and LQKENI. This CDR3 contains 13 residues. V gave up 5 bases and J gave up 2 bases, with 9 bases separating them.

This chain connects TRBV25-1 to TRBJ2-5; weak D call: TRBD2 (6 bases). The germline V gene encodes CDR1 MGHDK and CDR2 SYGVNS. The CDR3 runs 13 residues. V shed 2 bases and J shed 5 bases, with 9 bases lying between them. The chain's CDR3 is CASSESGRETQYF. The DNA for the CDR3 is TGTGCCAGCAGTGAAAGTGGGAGGGAGACCCAGTACTTC.

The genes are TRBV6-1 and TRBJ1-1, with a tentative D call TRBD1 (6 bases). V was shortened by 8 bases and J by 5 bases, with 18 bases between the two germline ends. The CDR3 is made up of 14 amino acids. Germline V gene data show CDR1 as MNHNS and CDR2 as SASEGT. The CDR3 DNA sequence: TGTGCCAGCTCACTCAAGGAGGGGGATACTGAAGCTTTCTTT. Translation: CASSLKEGDTEAFF.

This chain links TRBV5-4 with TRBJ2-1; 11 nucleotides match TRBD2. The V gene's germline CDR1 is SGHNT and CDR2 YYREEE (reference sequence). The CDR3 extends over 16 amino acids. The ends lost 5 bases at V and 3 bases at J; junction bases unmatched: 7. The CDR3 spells CASRPGLAVLYNEQFF. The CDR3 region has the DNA TGTGCCAGCAGGCCGGGACTAGCGGTGCTCTACAATGAGCAGTTCTTC.

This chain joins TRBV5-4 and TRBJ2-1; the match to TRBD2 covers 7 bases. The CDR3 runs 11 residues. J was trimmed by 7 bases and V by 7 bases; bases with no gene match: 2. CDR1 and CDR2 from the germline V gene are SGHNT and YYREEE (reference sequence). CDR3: CASEAGNEQFF. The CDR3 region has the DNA TGTGCCAGCGAAGCGGGGAATGAGCAGTTCTTC.

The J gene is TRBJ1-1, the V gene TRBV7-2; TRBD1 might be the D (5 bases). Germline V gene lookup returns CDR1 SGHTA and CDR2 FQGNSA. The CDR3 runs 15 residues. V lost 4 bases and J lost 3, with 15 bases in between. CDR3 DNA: TGTGCCAGCAGCTCTAGGGGCGGACGGCACACTGAAGCTTTCTTT. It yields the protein CASSSRGGRHTEAFF.

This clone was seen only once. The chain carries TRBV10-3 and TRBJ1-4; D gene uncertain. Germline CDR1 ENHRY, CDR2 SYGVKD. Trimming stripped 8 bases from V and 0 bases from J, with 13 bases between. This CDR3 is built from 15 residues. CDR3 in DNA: TGTGCCATCGGACCGACTGTCGCAACTAATGAAAAACTGTTTTTT. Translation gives CAIGPTVATNEKLFF.

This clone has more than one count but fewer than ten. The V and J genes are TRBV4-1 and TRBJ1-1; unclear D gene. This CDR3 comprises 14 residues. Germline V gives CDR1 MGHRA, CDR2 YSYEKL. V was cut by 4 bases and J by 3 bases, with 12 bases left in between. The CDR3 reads CASSPRWKDTEAFF. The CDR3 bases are TGCGCCAGCAGCCCCCGGTGGAAGGACACTGAAGCTTTCTTT.

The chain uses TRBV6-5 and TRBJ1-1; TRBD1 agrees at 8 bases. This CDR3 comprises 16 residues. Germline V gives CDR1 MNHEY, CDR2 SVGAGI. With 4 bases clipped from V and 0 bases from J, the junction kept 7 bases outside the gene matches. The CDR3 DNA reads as TGTGCCAGCAGTTTTCGGGGGACAGGAGTGAACACTGAAGCTTTCTTT. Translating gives CASSFRGTGVNTEAFF.

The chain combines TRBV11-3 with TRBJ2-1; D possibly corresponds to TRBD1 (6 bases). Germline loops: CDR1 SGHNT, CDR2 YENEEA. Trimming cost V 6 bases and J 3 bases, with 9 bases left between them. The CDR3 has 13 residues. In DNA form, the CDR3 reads TGTGCCAGCAGAGGGGACAACTACAATGAGCAGTTCTTC. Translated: CASRGDNYNEQFF.

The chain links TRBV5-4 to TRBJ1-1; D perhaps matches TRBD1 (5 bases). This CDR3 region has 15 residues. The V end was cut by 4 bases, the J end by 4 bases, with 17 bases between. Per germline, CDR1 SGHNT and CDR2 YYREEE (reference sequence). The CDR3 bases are TGTGCCAGCAGCCCGCGTTTCGGGGCAAGCACTGAAGCTTTCTTT. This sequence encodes CASSPRFGASTEAFF.

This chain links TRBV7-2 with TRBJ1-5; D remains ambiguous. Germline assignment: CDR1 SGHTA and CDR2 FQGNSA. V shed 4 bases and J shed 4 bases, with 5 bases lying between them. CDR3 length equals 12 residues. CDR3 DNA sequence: TGTGCCAGCAGCTACGTTAATCAGCCCCAGCATTTT. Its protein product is CASSYVNQPQHF.

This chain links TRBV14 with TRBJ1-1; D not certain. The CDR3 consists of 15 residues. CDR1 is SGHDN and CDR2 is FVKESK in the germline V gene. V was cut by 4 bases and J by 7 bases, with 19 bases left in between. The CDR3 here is CASSPTGERRSEAFF. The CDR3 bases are TGTGCCAGCAGCCCCACGGGCGAGAGAAGGAGTGAAGCTTTCTTT.

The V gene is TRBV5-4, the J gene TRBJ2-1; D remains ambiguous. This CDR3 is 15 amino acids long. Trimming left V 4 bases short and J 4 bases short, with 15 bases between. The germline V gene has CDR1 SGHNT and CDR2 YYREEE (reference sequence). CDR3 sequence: CASSRRRQEYNEQFF. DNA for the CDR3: TGTGCCAGCAGCCGCCGTAGGCAGGAGTACAATGAGCAGTTCTTC.

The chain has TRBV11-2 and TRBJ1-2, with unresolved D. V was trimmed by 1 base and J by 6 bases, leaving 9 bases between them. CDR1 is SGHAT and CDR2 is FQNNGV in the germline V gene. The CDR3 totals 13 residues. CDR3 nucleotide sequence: TGTGCCAGCAGCTTAGTCGTTCACGATGGCTACACCTTC. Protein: CASSLVVHDGYTF.

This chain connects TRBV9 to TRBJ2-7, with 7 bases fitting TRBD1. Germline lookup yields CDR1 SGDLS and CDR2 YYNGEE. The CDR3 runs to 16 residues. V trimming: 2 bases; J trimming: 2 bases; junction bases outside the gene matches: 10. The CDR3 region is CASSVETDRPTYEQYF. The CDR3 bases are TGTGCCAGCAGCGTGGAAACGGACAGGCCGACCTACGAGCAGTACTTC.

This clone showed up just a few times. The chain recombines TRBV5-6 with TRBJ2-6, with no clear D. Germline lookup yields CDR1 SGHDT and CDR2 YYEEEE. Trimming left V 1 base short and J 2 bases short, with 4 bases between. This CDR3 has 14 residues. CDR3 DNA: TGTGCCAGCAGCTTGCGGACTGGGGCCAACGTCCTGACTTTC. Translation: CASSLRTGANVLTF. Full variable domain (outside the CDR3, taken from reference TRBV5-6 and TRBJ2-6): DAGVTQSPTHLIKTRGQQVTLRCSPKSGHDTVSWYQQALGQGPQFIFQYYEEEERQRGNFPDRFSGHQFPNYSSELNVNALLLGDSALYLCASSLRTGANVLTFGAGSRLTVL.